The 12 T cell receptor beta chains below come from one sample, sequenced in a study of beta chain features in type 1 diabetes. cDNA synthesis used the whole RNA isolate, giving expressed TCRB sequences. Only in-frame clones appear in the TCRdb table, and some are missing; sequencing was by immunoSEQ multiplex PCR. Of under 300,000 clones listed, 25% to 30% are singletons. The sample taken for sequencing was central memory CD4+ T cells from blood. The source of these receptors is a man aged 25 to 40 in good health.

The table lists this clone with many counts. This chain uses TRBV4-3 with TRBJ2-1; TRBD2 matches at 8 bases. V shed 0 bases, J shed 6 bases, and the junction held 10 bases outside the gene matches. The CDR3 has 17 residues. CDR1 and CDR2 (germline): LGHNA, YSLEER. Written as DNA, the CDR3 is TGCGCCAGCAGCCAAGAACCCCTAGCGGGCTTCCCCAATGAGCAGTTCTTC. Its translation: CASSQEPLAGFPNEQFF.

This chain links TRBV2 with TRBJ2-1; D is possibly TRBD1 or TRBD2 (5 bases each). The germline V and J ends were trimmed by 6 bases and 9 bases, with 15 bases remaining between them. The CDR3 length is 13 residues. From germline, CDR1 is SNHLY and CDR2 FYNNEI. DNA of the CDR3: TGTGCCAGCAGCCCAGAGGGGTCCGGTGAGCAGTTCTTC. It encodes CASSPEGSGEQFF.

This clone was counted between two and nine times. The CDR3 region is CSVGWTGVYNEQFF. The DNA of the CDR3 is TGCAGCGTTGGTTGGACAGGGGTTTACAATGAGCAGTTCTTC. The rearrangement joins TRBV29-1 to TRBJ2-1; 9 nucleotides align to TRBD1. CDR1 is SQVTM, CDR2 ANQGSEA, per germline. The J segment lost 4 bases and the V segment lost 4 bases, leaving 5 bases of the junction unmatched. The CDR3 extends over 14 amino acids.

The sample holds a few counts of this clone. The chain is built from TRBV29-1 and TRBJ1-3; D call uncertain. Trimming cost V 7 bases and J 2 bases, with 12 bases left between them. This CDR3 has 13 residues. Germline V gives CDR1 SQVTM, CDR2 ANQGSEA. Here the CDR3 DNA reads TGCAGCGCTGCACACCGAGCTGGAAACACCATATATTTT. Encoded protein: CSAAHRAGNTIYF.

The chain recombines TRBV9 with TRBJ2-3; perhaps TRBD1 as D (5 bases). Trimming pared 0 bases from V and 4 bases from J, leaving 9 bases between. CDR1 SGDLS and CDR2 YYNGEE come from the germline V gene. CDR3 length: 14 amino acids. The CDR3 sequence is CASSVAQGADTQYF. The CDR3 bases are TGTGCCAGCAGCGTAGCGCAGGGCGCAGATACGCAGTATTTT.

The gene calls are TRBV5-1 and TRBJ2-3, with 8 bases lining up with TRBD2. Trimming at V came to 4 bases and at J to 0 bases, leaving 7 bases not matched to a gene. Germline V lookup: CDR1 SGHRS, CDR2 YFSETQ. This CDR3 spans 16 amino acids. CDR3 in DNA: TGCGCCAGCAGCACGGTCAGCGGGGGTAGCACAGATACGCAGTATTTT. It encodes CASSTVSGGSTDTQYF.

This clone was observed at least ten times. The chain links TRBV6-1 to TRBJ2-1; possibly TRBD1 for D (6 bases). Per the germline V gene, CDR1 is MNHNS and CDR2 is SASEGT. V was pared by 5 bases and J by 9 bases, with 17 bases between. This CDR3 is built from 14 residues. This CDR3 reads CASSPALQGREQFF. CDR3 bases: TGTGCCAGCAGTCCGGCCCTACAGGGCCGTGAGCAGTTCTTC.

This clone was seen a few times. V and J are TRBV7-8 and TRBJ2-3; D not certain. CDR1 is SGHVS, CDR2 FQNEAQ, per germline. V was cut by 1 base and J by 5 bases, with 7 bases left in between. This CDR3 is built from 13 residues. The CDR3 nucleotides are TGTGCCAGCAGCTTAGATGGGATAGATACGCAGTATTTT. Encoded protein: CASSLDGIDTQYF.

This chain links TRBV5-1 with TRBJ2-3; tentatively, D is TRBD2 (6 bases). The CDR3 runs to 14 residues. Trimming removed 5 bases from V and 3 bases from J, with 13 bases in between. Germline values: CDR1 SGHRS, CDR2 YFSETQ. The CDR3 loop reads CASSERVGTDTQYF. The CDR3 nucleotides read TGCGCCAGCAGTGAGCGGGTAGGTACAGATACGCAGTATTTT.

CDR3 coding DNA: TGTGCCAGCAGCTTTGGTTCCTCGATGGGTCAAGAGACCCAGTACTTC. It yields the protein CASSFGSSMGQETQYF. This sequence joins TRBV7-9 and TRBJ2-5; D is ambiguous. V was trimmed by 3 bases and J by 2 bases, leaving 16 bases between them. CDR3 length: 16 amino acids. Germline loops: CDR1 SEHNR, CDR2 FQNEAQ (reference sequence). Combining the CDR3 with reference TRBV7-9 and TRBJ2-5 gives the whole variable domain DTGVSQNPRHKITKRGQNVTFRCDPISEHNRLYWYRQTLGQGPEFLTYFQNEAQLEKSRLLSDRFSAERPKGSFSTLEIQRTEQGDSAMYLCASSFGSSMGQETQYFGPGTRLLVL.

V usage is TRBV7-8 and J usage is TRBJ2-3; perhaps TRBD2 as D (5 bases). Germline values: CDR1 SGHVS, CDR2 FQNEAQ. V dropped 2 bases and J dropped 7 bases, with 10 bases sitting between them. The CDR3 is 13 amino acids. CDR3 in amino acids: CASSLPPGNTQYF. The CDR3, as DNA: TGTGCCAGCAGCTTACCGCCGGGGAATACGCAGTATTTT.

DNA for the CDR3: TGCAGCGTCGTGGGGTGGACAGGGGGCACAGATACGCAGTATTTT. Its protein product is CSVVGWTGGTDTQYF. The chain has TRBV29-1 and TRBJ2-3; TRBD1 matches at 9 bases. The CDR3 totals 15 residues. The V gene end was trimmed by 6 bases and the J gene end by 1 base; junction bases not matched to a gene: 8. Germline V CDR1 and CDR2: SQVTM, ANQGSEA.